Sequencing of this T cell receptor beta chain was carried out in a study of cytomegalovirus exposure and HLA in healthy donors. Whole-study findings and limits: In a later analysis, parvovirus B19, influenza, CMV and Epstein-Barr virus appeared linked to several top co-occurrence clusters. In a later analysis, 17,000 or so TCR beta sequences were associated with HLA alleles at 0.05 false discovery rate.

Germline V CDR1 and CDR2: MGHRA, YSYEKL. The CDR3 runs to 15 residues. Trimming took 6 bases from V and 1 from J; bases not matched to a gene: 5. A note on this clone: Its antigen remains unknown.

Primers for the PCR totalled 60 Vbeta and 13 Jbeta. Assay: immunoSEQ multiplex PCR; the TCRdb copy retains only in-frame clones and omits some. The sample has about 110,000 clones, roughly 73% seen once; the top ten hold approximately 0.9%. The J gene is TRBJ2-7, the V gene TRBV4-1; TRBD1 aligns across 11 bases. The sequencing sample was made of PBMCs. The clonotype comes from a young woman in good health and CMV-seronegative. The CDR3 bases are TGCGCCAGCAGGTCGGGACAGGGGGTATCCTACGAGCAGTACTTC. It translates to CASRSGQGVSYEQYF.